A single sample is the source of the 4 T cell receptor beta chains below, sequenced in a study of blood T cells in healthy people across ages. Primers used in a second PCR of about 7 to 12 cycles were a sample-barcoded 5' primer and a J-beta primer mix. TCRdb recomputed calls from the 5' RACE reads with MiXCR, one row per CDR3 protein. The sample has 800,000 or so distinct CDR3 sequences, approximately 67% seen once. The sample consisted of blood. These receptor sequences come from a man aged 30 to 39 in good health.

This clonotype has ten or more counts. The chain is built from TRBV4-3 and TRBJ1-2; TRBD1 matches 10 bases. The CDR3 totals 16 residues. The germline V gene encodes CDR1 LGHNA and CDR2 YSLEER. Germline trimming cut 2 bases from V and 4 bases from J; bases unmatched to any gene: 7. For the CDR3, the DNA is TGCGCCAGCAGCCAACTGGGACAGGGGAGAACCTATGGCTACACCTTC. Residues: CASSQLGQGRTYGYTF.

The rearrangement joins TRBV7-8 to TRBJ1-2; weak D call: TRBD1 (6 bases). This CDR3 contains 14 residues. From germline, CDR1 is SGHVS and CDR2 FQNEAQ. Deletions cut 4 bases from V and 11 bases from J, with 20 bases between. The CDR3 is CASSYRQIRGPYTF. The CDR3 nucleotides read TGTGCCAGCAGCTACAGACAGATCAGGGGACCATACACCTTC.

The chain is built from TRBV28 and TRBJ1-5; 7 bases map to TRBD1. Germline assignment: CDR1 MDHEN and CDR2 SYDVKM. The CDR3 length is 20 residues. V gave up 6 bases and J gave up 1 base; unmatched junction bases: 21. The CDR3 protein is CASSTPGQTFSGRSNQPQHF. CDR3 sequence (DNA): TGTGCCAGCAGCACCCCGGGACAGACGTTTAGTGGTCGAAGCAATCAGCCCCAGCATTTT.

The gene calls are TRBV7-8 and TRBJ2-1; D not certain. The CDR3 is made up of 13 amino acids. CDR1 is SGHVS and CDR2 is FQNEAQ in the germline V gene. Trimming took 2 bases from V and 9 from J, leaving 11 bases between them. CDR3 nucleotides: TGTGCCAGCAGCTTATTTCCCCATGGTGAGCAGTTCTTC. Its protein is CASSLFPHGEQFF. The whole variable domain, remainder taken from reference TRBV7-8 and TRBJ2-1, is GAGVSQSPRYKVAKRGQDVALRCDPISGHVSLFWYQQALGQGPEFLTYFQNEAQLDKSGLPSDRFFAERPEGSVSTLKIQRTQQEDSAVYLCASSLFPHGEQFFGPGTRLTVL.